The 18 T cell receptor beta chains reported below all come from one sample, sequenced in a study of regulatory T cells in long-lasting Graves disease. The time point was: newly diagnosed GD, antithyroid drugs for less than 3 months. Making the TCR library involved RNA that had been extracted from PBMCs. With iRepertoire HTBI primers and Arm-PCR of CDR3 regions, TCR beta libraries were built. One entry per CDR3 protein results from TCRdb running MiXCR on the multiplex PCR reads. The table includes approximately 460,000 distinct CDR3 sequences, about 16% detected once. In addition, the sample was reused for a study of T cells in Graves' hyperthyroidism and ophthalmopathy.

This material consisted of peripheral blood mononuclear cells (PBMCs), taken at new diagnosis, from a patient treated with antithyroid drugs. The receptors derive from a woman between 25 and 40 years old with Graves disease.

V and J are TRBV2 and TRBJ1-1; D is unresolved. The CDR3 has 17 amino acids. The germline CDR1 and CDR2 sequences are SNHLY and FYNNEI. V shed 3 bases and J shed 0 bases, with 17 bases lying between them. In DNA, the CDR3 is TGTGCCAGCAGTGATGGGGTGAATTGGCAAGTGAACACTGAAGCTTTCTTT. It translates to CASSDGVNWQVNTEAFF. Complete variable domain (other parts from reference TRBV2 and TRBJ1-1): EPEVTQTPSHQVTQMGQEVILRCVPISNHLYFYWYRQILGQKVEFLVSFYNNEISEKSEIFDDQFSVERPDGSNFTLKIRSTKLEDSAMYFCASSDGVNWQVNTEAFFGQGTRLTVV.

This clonotype occurred many times. The genes are TRBV6-2 or TRBV6-3 and TRBJ2-3, with 11 bases identical to TRBD2. Germline trimming cut 6 bases from V and 5 bases from J; bases unmatched to any gene: 13. Germline-derived CDR1 and CDR2 are MNHEY and SVGEGT. The CDR3 runs to 17 residues. The CDR3 sequence: CASRNWEASGRKDTQYF. The CDR3 coding sequence is TGTGCCAGCAGAAACTGGGAGGCTAGCGGGAGGAAAGATACGCAGTATTTT.

This clonotype was seen many times. V and J are TRBV11-2 and TRBJ2-5; D remains unclear. CDR3 size: 11 residues. Germline V gene data show CDR1 as SGHAT and CDR2 as FQNNGV. V dropped 5 bases and J dropped 5 bases, with 6 bases sitting between them. CDR3 coding DNA: TGTGCCAGCAGCCGCCGGGAGACCCAGTACTTC. Encoded protein: CASSRRETQYF.

This clonotype was counted many times. The chain has TRBV5-1 and TRBJ1-5, with a possible D match to TRBD1 (6 bases). Trimming pared 1 base from V and 0 bases from J, leaving 11 bases between. Germline V CDR1 and CDR2: SGHRS, YFSETQ. The length of the CDR3 is 16 residues. CDR3 region: CASSLRTEYSNQPQHF. CDR3 DNA sequence: TGCGCCAGCAGCTTGCGGACAGAGTATAGCAATCAGCCCCAGCATTTT. The variable domain in full, completed from reference TRBV5-1 and TRBJ1-5, reads KAGVTQTPRYLIKTRGQQVTLSCSPISGHRSVSWYQQTPGQGLQFLFEYFSETQRNKGNFPGRFSGRQFSNSRSEMNVSTLELGDSALYLCASSLRTEYSNQPQHFGDGTRLSIL.

There are a few counts of this clonotype. Compared with germline, one end of the junction differs, possibly owing to a read error. The gene calls are TRBV12-3 or TRBV12-4 and TRBJ2-7, with D possibly TRBD2 on 6 matching bases. CDR3 length: 13 amino acids. The CDR3 sequence: CASLGTGSSEQYF. The CDR3 DNA sequence: TGTGCCAGCCTCGGGACTGGATCCTCCGAGCAGTACTTC.

The chain combines TRBV28 with TRBJ1-5, with 7 bases fitting TRBD1. Germline V CDR1 and CDR2: MDHEN, SYDVKM. V shed 4 bases, J shed 4 bases, and the junction held 4 bases outside the gene matches. There are 14 residues in the CDR3. Here the CDR3 reads CASSSIQGNQPQHF. The CDR3 DNA sequence: TGTGCCAGCAGTTCAATACAGGGGAATCAGCCCCAGCATTTT. The full variable domain, rest sourced from reference TRBV28 and TRBJ1-5, is DVKVTQSSRYLVKRTGEKVFLECVQDMDHENMFWYRQDPGLGLRLIYFSYDVKMKEKGDIPEGYSVSREKKERFSLILESASTNQTSMYLCASSSIQGNQPQHFGDGTRLSIL.

This clonotype has just a few counts. This chain uses TRBV20-1 with TRBJ1-6; no reliable D call. The CDR3 loop spans 13 amino acids. Trimming stripped 6 bases from V and 6 bases from J, with 12 bases between. Germline CDR1 is DFQATT and CDR2 is SNEGSKA (reference sequence). The CDR3 DNA is TGCAGTGCAATAAAAGGGCCTAATTCACCCCTCCACTTT. Translation: CSAIKGPNSPLHF.

This clonotype was picked up a small number of times. The chain combines TRBV24-1 with TRBJ2-1; possibly TRBD2 for D (5 bases). Between the trimmed V and J ends, which lost 2 bases and 4 bases, there was a span of 11 bases. This CDR3 spans 15 amino acids. The germline V gene encodes CDR1 KGHDR and CDR2 SFDVKD. CDR3 coding DNA: TGTGCCACCAGTGATTACCGGGAACCTTACAATGAGCAGTTCTTC. Translating gives CATSDYREPYNEQFF.

The genes are TRBV11-2 and TRBJ1-1; D is uncertain. Trimming pared 3 bases from V and 5 bases from J, leaving 16 bases between. The CDR3 runs to 15 residues. Germline V lookup: CDR1 SGHAT, CDR2 FQNNGV. The CDR3 reads CASSLAVEAATEAFF. The CDR3 DNA follows: TGTGCCAGCAGCTTGGCCGTCGAGGCGGCAACTGAAGCTTTCTTT. Variable domain in full (rest from reference TRBV11-2 and TRBJ1-1): EAGVAQSPRYKIIEKRQSVAFWCNPISGHATLYWYQQILGQGPKLLIQFQNNGVVDDSQLPKDRFSAERLKGVDSTLKIQPAKLEDSAVYLCASSLAVEAATEAFFGQGTRLTVV.

Many counts were recorded for this clonotype. This sequence joins TRBV10-3 and TRBJ1-1; unclear D gene. Germline CDR1 and CDR2: ENHRY and SYGVKD. This CDR3 spans 17 amino acids. Deletions cut 3 bases from V and 0 bases from J, with 17 bases between. The CDR3 sequence is CAISDGWANLLNTEAFF. DNA for the CDR3: TGTGCCATCAGTGATGGTTGGGCCAACCTTTTGAACACTGAAGCTTTCTTT.

This clonotype has ten or more counts. V gene TRBV20-1 combines with J gene TRBJ1-4, with a weak D call TRBD1 (5 bases). Germline V gives CDR1 DFQATT, CDR2 SNEGSKA (reference sequence). Deletions cut 0 bases from V and 6 bases from J, with 14 bases between. The CDR3 is made up of 15 amino acids. The CDR3 region is CSARDGQGGDEKLFF. CDR3 sequence (DNA): TGCAGTGCTAGAGATGGGCAGGGTGGGGATGAAAAACTGTTTTTT.

This chain joins TRBV6-1 and TRBJ1-4; D ambiguous. The CDR3 is 14 amino acids. Deletions cut 4 bases from V and 7 bases from J, with 13 bases between. The germline V gene encodes CDR1 MNHNS and CDR2 SASEGT. The CDR3 DNA follows: TGTGCCAGCAGTGTCGGGCCGTTGGGTGAAAAACTGTTTTTT. Encoded protein: CASSVGPLGEKLFF.

This clonotype was seen at least ten times. This rearrangement joins TRBV15 to TRBJ1-1, with D possibly being TRBD1 (6 bases). There are 16 residues in the CDR3. Deletions cut 3 bases from V and 0 bases from J, with 14 bases between. Germline loops: CDR1 LNHNV, CDR2 YYDKDF (reference sequence). The CDR3 DNA reads TGTGCCACCAGCAGTGACAGGCCGAATATGAACACTGAAGCTTTCTTT. Its translation is CATSSDRPNMNTEAFF.

This clonotype was seen more than once but under ten times. The chain links TRBV15 to TRBJ2-4; 7 nucleotides align to TRBD1. Germline CDR1 and CDR2: LNHNV and YYDKDF (reference sequence). Trimming took 5 bases from V and 6 from J; bases not matched to a gene: 10. CDR3 size: 15 residues. CDR3: CATSWTGRNGNIQYF. CDR3 sequence (DNA): TGTGCCACCAGCTGGACAGGACGCAATGGAAACATTCAGTACTTC.

The gene calls are TRBV27 and TRBJ1-1; maybe TRBD1 (5 bases). Germline V gene lookup returns CDR1 MNHEY and CDR2 SMNVEV (reference sequence). The CDR3 is 14 residues long. V was shortened by 6 bases and J by 1 base, with 12 bases between the two germline ends. The CDR3 is CASSKLTANTEAFF. As DNA, the CDR3 is TGTGCCAGCAGCAAACTGACAGCGAACACTGAAGCTTTCTTT.

V is TRBV29-1 and J is TRBJ1-2; tentative D call: TRBD1 (6 bases). Trimming removed 5 bases at V and 0 bases at J, with 10 bases between. The CDR3 runs to 13 residues. Germline values: CDR1 SQVTM, CDR2 ANQGSEA. The CDR3: CSVTTGANYGYTF. The CDR3 DNA follows: TGCAGCGTTACGACAGGAGCTAACTATGGCTACACCTTC.

The table lists this clonotype with many counts. J is TRBJ1-1 and V is TRBV3-1; D remains ambiguous. V lost 4 bases, J lost 0 bases, and 6 bases lay in between. Germline loops: CDR1 LGHDT, CDR2 YNNKEL (reference sequence). This CDR3 has 13 residues. In DNA, the CDR3 is TGTGCCAGCAGCCTTAGGCTGAACACTGAAGCTTTCTTT. The encoded protein is CASSLRLNTEAFF.

This clonotype was counted only a few times. A much larger clone lies one base from this, so it may be a read error. The chain couples TRBV2 to TRBJ2-3, with a possible D match to TRBD2 (6 bases). The CDR3 extends over 18 amino acids. Germline CDR1 and CDR2: SNHLY and FYNNEI. The CDR3 spells CASRDVGSRVAATDTQCF. CDR3 DNA sequence: TGTGCCAGCAGGGACGTCGGAAGTCGGGTAGCGGCCACAGATACGCAGTGTTTT.